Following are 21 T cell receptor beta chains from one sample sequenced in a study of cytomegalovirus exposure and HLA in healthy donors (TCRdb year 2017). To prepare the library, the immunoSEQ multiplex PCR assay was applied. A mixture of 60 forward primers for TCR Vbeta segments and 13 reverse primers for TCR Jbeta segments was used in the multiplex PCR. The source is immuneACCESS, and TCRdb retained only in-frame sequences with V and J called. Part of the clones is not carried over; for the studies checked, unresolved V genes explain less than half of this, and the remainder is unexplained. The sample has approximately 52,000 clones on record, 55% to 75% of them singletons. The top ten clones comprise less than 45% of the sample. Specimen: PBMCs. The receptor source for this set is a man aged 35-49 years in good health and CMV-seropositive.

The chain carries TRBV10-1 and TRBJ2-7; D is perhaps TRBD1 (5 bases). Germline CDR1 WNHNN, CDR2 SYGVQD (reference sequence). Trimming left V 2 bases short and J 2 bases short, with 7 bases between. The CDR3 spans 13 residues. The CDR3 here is CASSETGPYEQYF. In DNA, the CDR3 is TGCGCCAGCAGTGAGACAGGCCCCTACGAGCAGTACTTC.

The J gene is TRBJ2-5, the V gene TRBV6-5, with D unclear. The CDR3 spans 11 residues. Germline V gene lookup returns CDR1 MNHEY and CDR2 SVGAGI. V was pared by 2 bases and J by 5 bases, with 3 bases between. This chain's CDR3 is CASSYRETQYF. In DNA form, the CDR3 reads TGTGCCAGCAGTTACCGTGAGACCCAGTACTTC.

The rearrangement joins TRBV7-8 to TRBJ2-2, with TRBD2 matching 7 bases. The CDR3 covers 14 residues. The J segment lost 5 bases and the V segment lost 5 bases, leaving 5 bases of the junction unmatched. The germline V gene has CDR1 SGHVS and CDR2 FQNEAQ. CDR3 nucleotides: TGTGCCAGCAGCGGGACTACCATTACCGGGGAGCTGTTTTTT. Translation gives CASSGTTITGELFF.

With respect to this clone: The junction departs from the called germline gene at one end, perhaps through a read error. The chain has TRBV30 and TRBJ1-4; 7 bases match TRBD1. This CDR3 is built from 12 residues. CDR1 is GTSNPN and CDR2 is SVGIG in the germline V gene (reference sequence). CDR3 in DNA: TGTGCCTGGAGTTCGACGACAGGGACCAAGGTTTTT. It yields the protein CAWSSTTGTKVF.

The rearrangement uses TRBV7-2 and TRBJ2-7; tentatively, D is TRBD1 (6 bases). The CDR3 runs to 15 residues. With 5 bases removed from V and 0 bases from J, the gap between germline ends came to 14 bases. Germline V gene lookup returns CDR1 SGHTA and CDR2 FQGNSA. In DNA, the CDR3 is TGTGCCAGCAGCACAGGGACGGCCTACTCCTACGAGCAGTACTTC. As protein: CASSTGTAYSYEQYF.

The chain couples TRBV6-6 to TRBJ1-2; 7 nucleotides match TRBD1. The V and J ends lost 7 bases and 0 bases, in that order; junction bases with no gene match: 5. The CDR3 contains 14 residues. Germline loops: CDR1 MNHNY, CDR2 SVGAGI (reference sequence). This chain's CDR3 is CASTRDSTNYGYTF. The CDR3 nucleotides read TGTGCCAGCACCCGGGACAGTACTAACTATGGCTACACCTTC.

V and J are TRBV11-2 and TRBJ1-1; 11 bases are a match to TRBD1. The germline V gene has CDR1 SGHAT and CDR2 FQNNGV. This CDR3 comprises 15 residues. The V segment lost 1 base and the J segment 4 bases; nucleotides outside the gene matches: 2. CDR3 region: CASSLAGTGGTEAFF. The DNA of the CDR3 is TGTGCCAGCAGCTTAGCGGGGACAGGGGGCACTGAAGCTTTCTTT.

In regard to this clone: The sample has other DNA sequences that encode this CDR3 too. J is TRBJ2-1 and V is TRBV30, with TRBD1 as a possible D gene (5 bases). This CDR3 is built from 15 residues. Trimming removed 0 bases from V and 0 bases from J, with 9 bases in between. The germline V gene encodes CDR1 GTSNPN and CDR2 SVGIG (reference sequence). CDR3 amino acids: CAWSVGTGSYNEQFF. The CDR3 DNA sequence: TGTGCCTGGAGTGTAGGTACAGGCTCCTACAATGAGCAGTTCTTC.

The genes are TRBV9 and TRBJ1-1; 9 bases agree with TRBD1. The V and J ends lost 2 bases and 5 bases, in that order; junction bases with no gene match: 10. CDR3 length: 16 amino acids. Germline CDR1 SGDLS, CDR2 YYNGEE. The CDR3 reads CASSVGGTGTVTEAFF. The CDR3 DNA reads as TGTGCCAGCAGCGTGGGAGGGACAGGGACGGTAACTGAAGCTTTCTTT.

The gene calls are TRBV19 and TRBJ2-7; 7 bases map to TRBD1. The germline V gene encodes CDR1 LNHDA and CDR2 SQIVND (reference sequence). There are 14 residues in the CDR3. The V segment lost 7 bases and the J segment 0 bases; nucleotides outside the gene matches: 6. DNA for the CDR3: TGTGCCAGTACCCAGGGACAGTACTCCTACGAGCAGTACTTC. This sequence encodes CASTQGQYSYEQYF.

The DNA of the CDR3 is TGTGCCAGCAGCGTAGATGGGAGCTCTGGAAACACCATATATTTT. Its protein product is CASSVDGSSGNTIYF. The J gene is TRBJ1-3, the V gene TRBV9; D gene ambiguous. This CDR3 has 15 amino acids. Germline V gene data show CDR1 as SGDLS and CDR2 as YYNGEE. Trimming pared 0 bases from V and 0 bases from J, leaving 7 bases between.

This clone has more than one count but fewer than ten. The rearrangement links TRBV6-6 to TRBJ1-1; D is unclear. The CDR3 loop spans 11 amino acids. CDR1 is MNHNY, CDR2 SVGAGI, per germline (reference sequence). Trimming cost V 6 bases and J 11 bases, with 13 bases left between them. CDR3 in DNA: TGTGCCAGCAGCCTTGCGGGAGGGGCTTTCTTT. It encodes CASSLAGGAFF.

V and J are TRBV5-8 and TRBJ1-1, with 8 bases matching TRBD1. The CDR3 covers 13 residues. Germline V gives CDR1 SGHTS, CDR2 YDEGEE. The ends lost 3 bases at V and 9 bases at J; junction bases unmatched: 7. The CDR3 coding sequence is TGTGCCAGCAGCTGGGACAGGAACAATCAAGCTTTCTTT. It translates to CASSWDRNNQAFF. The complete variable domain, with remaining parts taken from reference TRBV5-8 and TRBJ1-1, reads EAGVTQSPTHLIKTRGQQATLRCSPISGHTSVYWYQQALGLGLQFLLWYDEGEERNRGNFPPRFSGRQFPNYSSELNVNALELEDSALYLCASSWDRNNQAFFGQGTRLTVV.

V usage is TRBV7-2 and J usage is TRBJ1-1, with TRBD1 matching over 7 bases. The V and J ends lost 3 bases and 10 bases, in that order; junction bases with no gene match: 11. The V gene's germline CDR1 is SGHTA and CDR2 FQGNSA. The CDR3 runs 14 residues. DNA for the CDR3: TGTGCCAGCAGCTTCGTTGGGCAGGGGGTTGCAGCTTTCTTT. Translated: CASSFVGQGVAAFF.

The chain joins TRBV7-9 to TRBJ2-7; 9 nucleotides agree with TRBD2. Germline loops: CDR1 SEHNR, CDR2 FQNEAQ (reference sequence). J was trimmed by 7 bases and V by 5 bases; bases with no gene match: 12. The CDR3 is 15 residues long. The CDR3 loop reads CASSQGAGGALEQYF. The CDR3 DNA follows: TGTGCCAGCAGCCAGGGTGCGGGGGGGGCCCTGGAGCAGTACTTC.

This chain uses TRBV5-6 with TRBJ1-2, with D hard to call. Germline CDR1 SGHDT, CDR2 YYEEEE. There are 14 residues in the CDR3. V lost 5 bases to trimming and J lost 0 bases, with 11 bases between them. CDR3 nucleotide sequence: TGTGCCAGCAGGGAGGGCGCTACTAACTATGGCTACACCTTC. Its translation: CASREGATNYGYTF.

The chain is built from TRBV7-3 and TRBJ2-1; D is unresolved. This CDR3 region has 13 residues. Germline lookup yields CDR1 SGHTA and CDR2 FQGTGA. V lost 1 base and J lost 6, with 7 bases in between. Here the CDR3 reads CASSLRRSNEQFF. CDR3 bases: TGTGCCAGCAGCTTAAGAAGGAGCAATGAGCAGTTCTTC.

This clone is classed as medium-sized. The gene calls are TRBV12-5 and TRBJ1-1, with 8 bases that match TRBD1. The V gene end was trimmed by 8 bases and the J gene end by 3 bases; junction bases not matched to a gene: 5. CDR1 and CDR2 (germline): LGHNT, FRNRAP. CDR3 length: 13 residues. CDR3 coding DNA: TGTGCTAGTACTCAGACAGGGGACACTGAAGCTTTCTTT. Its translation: CASTQTGDTEAFF.

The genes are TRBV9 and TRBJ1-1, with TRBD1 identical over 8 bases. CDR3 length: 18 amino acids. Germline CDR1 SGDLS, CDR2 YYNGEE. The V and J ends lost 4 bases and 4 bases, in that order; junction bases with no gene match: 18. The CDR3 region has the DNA TGTGCCAGCAGCACCTCCTCCGGGACAGGACTCTGGGGCACTGAAGCTTTCTTT. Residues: CASSTSSGTGLWGTEAFF.

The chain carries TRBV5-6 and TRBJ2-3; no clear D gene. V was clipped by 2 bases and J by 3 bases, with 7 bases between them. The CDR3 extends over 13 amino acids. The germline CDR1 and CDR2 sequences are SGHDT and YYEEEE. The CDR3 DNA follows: TGTGCCAGCAGCTTCCCCGGGACAGATACGCAGTATTTT. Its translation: CASSFPGTDTQYF.

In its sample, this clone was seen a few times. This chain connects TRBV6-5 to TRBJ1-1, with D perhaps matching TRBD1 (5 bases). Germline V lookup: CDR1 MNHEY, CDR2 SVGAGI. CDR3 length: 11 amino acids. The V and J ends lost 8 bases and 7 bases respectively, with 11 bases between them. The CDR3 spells CASARQGEAFF. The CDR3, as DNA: TGTGCCAGCGCCCGGCAGGGTGAAGCTTTCTTT.